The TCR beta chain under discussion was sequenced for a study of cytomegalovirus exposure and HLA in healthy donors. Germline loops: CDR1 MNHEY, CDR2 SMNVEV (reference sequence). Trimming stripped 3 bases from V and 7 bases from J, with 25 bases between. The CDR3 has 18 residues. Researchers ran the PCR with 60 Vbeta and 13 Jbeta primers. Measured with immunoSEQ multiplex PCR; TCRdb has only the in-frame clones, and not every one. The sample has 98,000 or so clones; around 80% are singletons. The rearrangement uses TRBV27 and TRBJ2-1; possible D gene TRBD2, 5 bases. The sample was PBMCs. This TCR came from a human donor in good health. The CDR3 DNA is TGTGCCAGCAGTTTTGGACCTAGCACTAGGGTGCGAGAGAATGAGCAGTTCTTC. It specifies CASSFGPSTRVRENEQFF.